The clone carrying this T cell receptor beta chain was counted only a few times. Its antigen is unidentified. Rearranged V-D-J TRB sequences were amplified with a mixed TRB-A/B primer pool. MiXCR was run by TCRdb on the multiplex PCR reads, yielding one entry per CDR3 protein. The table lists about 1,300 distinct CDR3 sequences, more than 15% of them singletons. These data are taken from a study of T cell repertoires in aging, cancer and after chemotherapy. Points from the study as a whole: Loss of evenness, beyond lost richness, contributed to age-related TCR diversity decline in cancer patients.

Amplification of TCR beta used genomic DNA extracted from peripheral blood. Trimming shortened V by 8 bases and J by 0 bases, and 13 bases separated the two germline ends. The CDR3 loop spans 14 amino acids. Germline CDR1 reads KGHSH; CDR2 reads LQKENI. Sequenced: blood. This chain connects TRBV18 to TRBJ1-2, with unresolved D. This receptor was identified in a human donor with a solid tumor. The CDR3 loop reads CASLPSPTNYGYTF. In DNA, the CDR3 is TGTGCCAGCCTACCCAGCCCCACTAACTATGGCTACACCTTC.